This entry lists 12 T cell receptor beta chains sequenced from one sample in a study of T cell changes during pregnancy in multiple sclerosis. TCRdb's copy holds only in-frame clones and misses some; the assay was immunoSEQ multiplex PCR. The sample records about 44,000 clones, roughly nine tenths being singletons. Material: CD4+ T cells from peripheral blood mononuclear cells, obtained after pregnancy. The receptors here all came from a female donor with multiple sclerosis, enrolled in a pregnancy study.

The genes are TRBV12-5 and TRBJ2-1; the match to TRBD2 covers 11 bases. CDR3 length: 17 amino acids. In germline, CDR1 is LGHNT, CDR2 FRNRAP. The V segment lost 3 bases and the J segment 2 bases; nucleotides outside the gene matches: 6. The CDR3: CASGLAGTSGTYNEQFF. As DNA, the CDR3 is TGTGCTAGTGGTTTAGCCGGGACTAGCGGAACCTACAATGAGCAGTTCTTC.

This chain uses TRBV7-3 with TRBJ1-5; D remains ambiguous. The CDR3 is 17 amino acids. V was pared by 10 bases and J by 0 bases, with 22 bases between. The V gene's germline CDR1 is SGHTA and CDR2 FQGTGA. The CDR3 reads CAKTAELRKYSNQPQHF. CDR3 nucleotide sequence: TGTGCCAAAACAGCTGAGCTACGGAAGTATAGCAATCAGCCCCAGCATTTT.

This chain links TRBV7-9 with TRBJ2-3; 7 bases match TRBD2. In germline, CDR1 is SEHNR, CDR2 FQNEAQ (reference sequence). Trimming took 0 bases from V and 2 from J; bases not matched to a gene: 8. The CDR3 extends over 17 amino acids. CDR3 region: CASSLASGTTYTDTQYF. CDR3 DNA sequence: TGTGCCAGCAGCTTAGCCAGCGGGACTACCTACACAGATACGCAGTATTTT.

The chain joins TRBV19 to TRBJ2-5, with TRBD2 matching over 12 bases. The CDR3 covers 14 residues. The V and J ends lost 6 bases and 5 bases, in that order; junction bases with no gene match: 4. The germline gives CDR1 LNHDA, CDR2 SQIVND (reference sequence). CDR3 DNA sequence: TGTGCCAGTAGCCTAGCGGGAGGGTCTGAGACCCAGTACTTC. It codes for CASSLAGGSETQYF.

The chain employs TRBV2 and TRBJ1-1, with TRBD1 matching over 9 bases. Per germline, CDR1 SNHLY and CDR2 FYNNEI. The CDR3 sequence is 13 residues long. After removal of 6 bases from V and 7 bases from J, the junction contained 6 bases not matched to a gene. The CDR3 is CASRQGASGEAFF. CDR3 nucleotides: TGTGCCAGCAGACAGGGGGCCTCGGGTGAAGCTTTCTTT.

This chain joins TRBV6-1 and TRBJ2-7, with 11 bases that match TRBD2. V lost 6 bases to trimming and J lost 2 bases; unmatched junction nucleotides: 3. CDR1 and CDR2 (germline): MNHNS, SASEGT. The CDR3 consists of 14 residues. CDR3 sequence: CASRLAGVPYEQYF. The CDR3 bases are TGTGCCAGCAGACTAGCGGGAGTGCCCTACGAGCAGTACTTC.

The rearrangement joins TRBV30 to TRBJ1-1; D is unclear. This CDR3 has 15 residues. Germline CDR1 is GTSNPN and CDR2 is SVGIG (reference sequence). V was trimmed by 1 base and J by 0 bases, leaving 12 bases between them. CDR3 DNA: TGTGCCTGGAGTGGAGTCATGCTCATGAACACTGAAGCTTTCTTT. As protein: CAWSGVMLMNTEAFF.

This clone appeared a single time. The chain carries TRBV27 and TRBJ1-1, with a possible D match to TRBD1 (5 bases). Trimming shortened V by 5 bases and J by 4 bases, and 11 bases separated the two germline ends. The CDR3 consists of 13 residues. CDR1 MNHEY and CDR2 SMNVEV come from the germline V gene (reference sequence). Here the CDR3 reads CASSLRGSTEAFF. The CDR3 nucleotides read TGTGCCAGCAGTCTGCGGGGGAGCACTGAAGCTTTCTTT.

CDR3 DNA sequence: TGTGCCAGCAGTGAAGTGTCTTTCTACGAGCAGTACTTC. Its protein is CASSEVSFYEQYF. The rearrangement joins TRBV2 to TRBJ2-7; no clear D gene. Germline V CDR1 and CDR2: SNHLY, FYNNEI. The CDR3 is 13 residues long. The ends were cut back, 1 base at V and 3 bases at J, with 7 bases in the middle.

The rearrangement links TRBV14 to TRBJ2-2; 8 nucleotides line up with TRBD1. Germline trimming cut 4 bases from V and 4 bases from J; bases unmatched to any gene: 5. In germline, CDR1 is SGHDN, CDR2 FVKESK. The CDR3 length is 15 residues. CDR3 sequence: CASSPIGQGTGELFF. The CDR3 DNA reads TGTGCCAGCAGCCCTATTGGACAGGGCACCGGGGAGCTGTTTTTT.

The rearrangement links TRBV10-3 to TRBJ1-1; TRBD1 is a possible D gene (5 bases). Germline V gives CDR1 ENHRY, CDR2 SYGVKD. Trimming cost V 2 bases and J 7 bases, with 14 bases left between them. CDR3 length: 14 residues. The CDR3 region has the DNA TGTGCCATCAGTGAGAAGGGGAGGTACGGTGAAGCTTTCTTT. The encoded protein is CAISEKGRYGEAFF.

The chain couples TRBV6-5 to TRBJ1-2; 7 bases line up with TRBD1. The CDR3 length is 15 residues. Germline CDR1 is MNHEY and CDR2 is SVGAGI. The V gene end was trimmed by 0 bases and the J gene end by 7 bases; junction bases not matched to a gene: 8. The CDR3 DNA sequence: TGTGCCAGCAGTTACTCCCCCGGGACAGCCGGTGGCTACACCTTC. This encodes CASSYSPGTAGGYTF.